This T cell receptor beta chain was documented in a study of cytomegalovirus exposure and HLA in healthy donors. General study points: Across HLA loci, a later analysis found differing TCR association rates, with DRB1 most and HLA-C fewest. Earlier findings revealed that most TCR beta V segments proved productive either about 90% or about 30% of the time. The records held CMV serostatus as the only immune exposure information. A further, later analysis showed that HLA-associated TCR beta chains (compared with equally common others) were more clonally expanded.

This CDR3 has 16 amino acids. After removal of 5 bases from V and 3 bases from J, the junction contained 10 bases not matched to a gene. The germline gives CDR1 SQVTM, CDR2 ANQGSEA. The table lists this clone with a few counts. Its antigen is as yet unknown. The PCR had 60 Vbeta and 13 Jbeta primers. Clones were sequenced by immunoSEQ multiplex PCR, and TCRdb holds only the in-frame ones, with some missing. The data show under 150,000 clones, 82% seen once. The sample consisted of PBMCs. The receptor was isolated from a male donor in good health and CMV-seronegative. This rearrangement joins TRBV29-1 to TRBJ2-7; 13 nucleotides agree with TRBD2. CDR3 DNA sequence: TGCAGCGTTTGGGGGGGACTAGCGGGAACTCTCTACGAGCAGTACTTC. This sequence encodes CSVWGGLAGTLYEQYF.